The clone carrying this TCR delta chain has only a few counts. The protein that TCRdb holds for this DNA derives from a much larger clone and differs from the translated DNA at residue 14, which likely indicates a read error; the protein shown here is translated from the DNA. Germline CDR1 GEAIGNYY, CDR2 EKD. This CDR3 is 18 amino acids long. This entry belongs to a study of gamma-delta T cells after stem cell transplantation. TCRdb re-analyzed the RT-PCR reads via CATT. Counted here are some 2,100 delta-chain clones, 1.5% to 2% occurring once; the ten biggest clones make up roughly 18%. Sample: gamma-delta T cells. This clonotype was sampled from a human donor. It is not recorded whose cells these are; they may come from a transplant donor. The chain employs TRDV2 and TRDJ1, with 9 bases identical to TRDD3. CDR3 sequence: CACDTLMGIRGDTGKLIF. The CDR3 DNA sequence: TGTGCCTGTGACACCCTGATGGGGATACGCGGGGACACCGGTAAACTCATCTTT.